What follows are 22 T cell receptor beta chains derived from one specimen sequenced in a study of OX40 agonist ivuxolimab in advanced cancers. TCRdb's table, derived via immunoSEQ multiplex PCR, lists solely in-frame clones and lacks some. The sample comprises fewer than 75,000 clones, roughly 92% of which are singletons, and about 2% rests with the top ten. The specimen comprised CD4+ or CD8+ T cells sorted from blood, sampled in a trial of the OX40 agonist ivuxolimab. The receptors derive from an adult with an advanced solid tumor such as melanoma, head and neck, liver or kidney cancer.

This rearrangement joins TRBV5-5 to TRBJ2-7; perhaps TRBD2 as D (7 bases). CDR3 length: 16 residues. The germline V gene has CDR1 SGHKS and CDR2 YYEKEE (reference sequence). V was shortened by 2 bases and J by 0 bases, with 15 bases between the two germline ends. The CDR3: CASSFSGTPTSYEQYF. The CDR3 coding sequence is TGTGCCAGCAGCTTCAGCGGGACACCCACCTCCTACGAGCAGTACTTC.

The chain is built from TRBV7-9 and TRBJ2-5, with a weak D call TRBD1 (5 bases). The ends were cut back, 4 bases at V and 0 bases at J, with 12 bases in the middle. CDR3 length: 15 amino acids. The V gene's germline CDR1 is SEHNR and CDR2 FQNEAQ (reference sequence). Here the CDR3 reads CASSSKQENQETQYF. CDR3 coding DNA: TGTGCCAGCAGCTCAAAACAGGAGAACCAAGAGACCCAGTACTTC.

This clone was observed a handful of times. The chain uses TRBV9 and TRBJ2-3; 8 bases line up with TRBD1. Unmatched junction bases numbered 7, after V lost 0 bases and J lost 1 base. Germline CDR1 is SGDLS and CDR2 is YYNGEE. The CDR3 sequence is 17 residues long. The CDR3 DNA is TGTGCCAGCAGCGTAGCCGGGACAGGAGCCCGCACAGATACGCAGTATTTT. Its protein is CASSVAGTGARTDTQYF.

In DNA form, the CDR3 reads TGTGCCAGCCTCAGGGGGTTTGACACTGAAGCTTTCTTT. Translation gives CASLRGFDTEAFF. The rearrangement uses TRBV6-6 and TRBJ1-1; 7 bases match TRBD1. V trimming: 8 bases; J trimming: 3 bases; junction bases outside the gene matches: 6. CDR3 size: 13 residues. CDR1 MNHNY and CDR2 SVGAGI come from the germline V gene (reference sequence).

CDR3 residues: CASSTRDNSPLHF. CDR3 DNA sequence: TGTGCCAGTAGTACAAGGGATAATTCACCCCTCCACTTT. This sequence joins TRBV19 and TRBJ1-6, with D uncertain. The germline CDR1 and CDR2 sequences are LNHDA and SQIVND (reference sequence). V was clipped by 4 bases and J by 5 bases, with 6 bases between them. The CDR3 runs 13 residues. Full variable domain (remainder filled in from reference TRBV19 and TRBJ1-6): DGGITQSPKYLFRKEGQNVTLSCEQNLNHDAMYWYRQDPGQGLRLIYYSQIVNDFQKGDIAEGYSVSREKKESFPLTVTSAQKNPTAFYLCASSTRDNSPLHFGNGTRLTVT.

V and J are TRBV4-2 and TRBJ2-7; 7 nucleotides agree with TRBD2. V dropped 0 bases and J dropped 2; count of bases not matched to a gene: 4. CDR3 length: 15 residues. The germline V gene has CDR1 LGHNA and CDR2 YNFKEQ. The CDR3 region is CASSQDGGGTYEQYF. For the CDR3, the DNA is TGTGCCAGCAGCCAAGATGGGGGAGGGACCTACGAGCAGTACTTC.

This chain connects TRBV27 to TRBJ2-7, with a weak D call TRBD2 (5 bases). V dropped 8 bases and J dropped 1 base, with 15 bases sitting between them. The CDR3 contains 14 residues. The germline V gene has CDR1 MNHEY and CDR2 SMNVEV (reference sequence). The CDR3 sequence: CASPDREWSYEQYF. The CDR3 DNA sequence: TGTGCCAGCCCAGACCGGGAATGGTCCTACGAGCAGTACTTC.

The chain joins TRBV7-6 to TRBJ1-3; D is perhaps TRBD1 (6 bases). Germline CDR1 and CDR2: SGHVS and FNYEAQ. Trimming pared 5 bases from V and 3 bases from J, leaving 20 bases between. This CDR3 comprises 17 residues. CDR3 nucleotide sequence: TGTGCCAGCAGCAGACAGGCCTCTGTCATCGGTGGAAACACCATATATTTT. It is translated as CASSRQASVIGGNTIYF.

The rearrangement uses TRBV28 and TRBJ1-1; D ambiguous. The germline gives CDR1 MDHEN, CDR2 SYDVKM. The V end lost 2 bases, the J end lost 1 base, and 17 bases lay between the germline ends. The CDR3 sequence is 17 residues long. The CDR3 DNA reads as TGTGCCAGCAGTTTAGTCGGGTACAGCGGGGAGAACACTGAAGCTTTCTTT. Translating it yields CASSLVGYSGENTEAFF.

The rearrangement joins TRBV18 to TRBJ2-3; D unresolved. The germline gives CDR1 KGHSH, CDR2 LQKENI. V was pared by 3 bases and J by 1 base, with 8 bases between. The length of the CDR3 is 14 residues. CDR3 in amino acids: CASSPTSRTDTQYF. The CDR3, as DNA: TGTGCCAGCTCACCCACTTCTCGCACAGATACGCAGTATTTT. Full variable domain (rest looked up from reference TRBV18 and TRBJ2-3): NAGVMQNPRHLVRRRGQEARLRCSPMKGHSHVYWYRQLPEEGLKFMVYLQKENIIDESGMPKERFSAEFPKEGPSILRIQQVVRGDSAAYFCASSPTSRTDTQYFGPGTRLTVL.

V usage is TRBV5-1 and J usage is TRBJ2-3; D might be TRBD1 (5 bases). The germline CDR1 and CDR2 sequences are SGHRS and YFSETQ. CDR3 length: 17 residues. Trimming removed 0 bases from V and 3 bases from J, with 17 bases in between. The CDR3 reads CASSLGAAGITTDTQYF. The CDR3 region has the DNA TGCGCCAGCAGCTTGGGGGCGGCAGGGATTACAACAGATACGCAGTATTTT.

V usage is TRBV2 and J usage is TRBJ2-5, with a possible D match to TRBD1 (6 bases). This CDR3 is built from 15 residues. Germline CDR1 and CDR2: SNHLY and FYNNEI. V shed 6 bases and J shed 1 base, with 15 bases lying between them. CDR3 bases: TGTGCCAGCAGAAAAACCGGGACAAGCCAAGAGACCCAGTACTTC. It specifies CASRKTGTSQETQYF.

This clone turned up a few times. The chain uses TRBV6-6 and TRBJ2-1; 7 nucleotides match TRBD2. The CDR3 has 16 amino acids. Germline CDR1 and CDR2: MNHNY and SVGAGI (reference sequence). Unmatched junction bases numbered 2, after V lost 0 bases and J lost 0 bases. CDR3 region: CASSYSREGSYNEQFF. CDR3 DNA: TGTGCCAGCAGTTACTCGAGGGAGGGCTCCTACAATGAGCAGTTCTTC.

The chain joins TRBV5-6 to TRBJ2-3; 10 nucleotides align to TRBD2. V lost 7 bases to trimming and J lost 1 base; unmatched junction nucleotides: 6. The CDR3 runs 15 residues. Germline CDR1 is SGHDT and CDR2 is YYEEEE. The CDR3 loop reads CASDAGTSGTDTQYF. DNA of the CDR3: TGTGCCAGCGATGCCGGGACTAGCGGCACAGATACGCAGTATTTT.

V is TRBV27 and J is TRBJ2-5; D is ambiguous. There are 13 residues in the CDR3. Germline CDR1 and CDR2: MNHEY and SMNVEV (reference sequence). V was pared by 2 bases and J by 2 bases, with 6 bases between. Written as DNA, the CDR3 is TGTGCCAGCAGTTTAACACGGCAAGAGACCCAGTACTTC. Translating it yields CASSLTRQETQYF.

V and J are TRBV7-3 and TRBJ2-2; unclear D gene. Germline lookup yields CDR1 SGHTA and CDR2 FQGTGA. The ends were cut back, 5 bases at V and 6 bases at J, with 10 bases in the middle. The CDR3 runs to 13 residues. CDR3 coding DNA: TGTGCCAGCAGCCCCCAGTTGGCCGGGGAGCTGTTTTTT. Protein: CASSPQLAGELFF. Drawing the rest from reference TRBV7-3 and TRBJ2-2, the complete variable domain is GAGVSQTPSNKVTEKGKYVELRCDPISGHTALYWYRQSLGQGPEFLIYFQGTGAADDSGLPNDRFFAVRPEGSVSTLKIQRTERGDSAVYLCASSPQLAGELFFGEGSRLTVL.

The CDR3 sequence: CASSLLAGGEYEQYF. The DNA of the CDR3 is TGTGCCAGCAGCTTATTAGCGGGAGGGGAATACGAGCAGTACTTC. This chain uses TRBV11-1 with TRBJ2-7; 11 bases are a match to TRBD2. V lost 2 bases and J lost 4; bases outside the gene matches: 4. CDR1 is SGHAT and CDR2 is FQDESV in the germline V gene (reference sequence). The CDR3 consists of 15 residues.

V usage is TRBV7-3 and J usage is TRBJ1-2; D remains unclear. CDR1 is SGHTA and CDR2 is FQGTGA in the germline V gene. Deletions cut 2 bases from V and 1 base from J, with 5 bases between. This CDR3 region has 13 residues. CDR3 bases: TGTGCCAGCAGCTTACACGTTAACTATGGCTACACCTTC. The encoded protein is CASSLHVNYGYTF.

Here the CDR3 DNA reads TGTGCCAGCAGCCAGGGGGCGAACACTGAAGCTTTCTTT. Translation gives CASSQGANTEAFF. This chain links TRBV7-9 with TRBJ1-1; the match to TRBD1 covers 8 bases. This CDR3 contains 13 residues. Unmatched junction bases numbered 0, after V lost 5 bases and J lost 1 base. CDR1 is SEHNR, CDR2 FQNEAQ, per germline (reference sequence).

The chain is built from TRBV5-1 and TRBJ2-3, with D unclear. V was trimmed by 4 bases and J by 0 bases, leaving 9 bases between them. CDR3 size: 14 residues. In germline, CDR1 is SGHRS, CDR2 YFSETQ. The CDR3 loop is CASSIHPSTDTQYF. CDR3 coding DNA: TGCGCCAGCAGCATCCATCCTAGCACAGATACGCAGTATTTT.

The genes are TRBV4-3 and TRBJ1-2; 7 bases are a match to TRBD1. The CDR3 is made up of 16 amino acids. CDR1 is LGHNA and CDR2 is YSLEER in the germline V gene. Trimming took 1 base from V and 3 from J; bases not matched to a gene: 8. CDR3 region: CASSQGRPGGDYGYTF. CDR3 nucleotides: TGCGCCAGCAGCCAAGGTCGGCCAGGGGGGGACTATGGCTACACCTTC.

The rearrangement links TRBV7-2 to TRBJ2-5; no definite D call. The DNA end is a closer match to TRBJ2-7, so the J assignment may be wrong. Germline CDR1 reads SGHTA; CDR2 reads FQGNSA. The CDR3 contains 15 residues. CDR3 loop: CASSLQRRSSYEQYF. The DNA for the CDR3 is TGTGCCAGCAGCTTACAGCGCAGGAGCTCCTACGAGCAGTACTTC.